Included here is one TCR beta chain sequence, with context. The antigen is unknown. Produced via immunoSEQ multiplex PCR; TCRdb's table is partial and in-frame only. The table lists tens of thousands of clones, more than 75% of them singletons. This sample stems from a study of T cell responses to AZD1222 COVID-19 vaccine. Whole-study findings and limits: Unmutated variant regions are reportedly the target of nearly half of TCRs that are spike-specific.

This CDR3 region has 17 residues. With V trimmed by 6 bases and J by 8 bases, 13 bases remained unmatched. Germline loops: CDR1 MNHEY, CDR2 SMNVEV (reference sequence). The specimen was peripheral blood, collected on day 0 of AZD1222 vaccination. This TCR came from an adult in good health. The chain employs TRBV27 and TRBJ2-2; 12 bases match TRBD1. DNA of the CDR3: TGTGCCAGCAGCACCCTTCCGGGACAGGGGGCGGCGGGGGAGCTGTTTTTT. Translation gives CASSTLPGQGAAGELFF.